These 3 T cell receptor beta chains were sequenced from one sample in a study of molecular identifiers for immune sequencing clone quantification. Each CDR3 protein gets one entry after TCRdb re-called the PCR reads with MiXCR. The sample lists approximately 97,000 distinct CDR3 sequences; about 35% were seen once. The sequencing input was naive CD8+ T cells from blood, with Jurkat cell RNA spiked in. Subset here: FACS-sorted CD8+CD4-CCR7+CD45RA+ naive T cells. All receptors come from a human donor in good health. Some libraries in this study had Jurkat cell RNA spiked in.

This chain links TRBV7-9 with TRBJ1-1, with 8 bases fitting TRBD1. J lost 10 bases, V lost 4 bases, and 5 bases had no gene match. The CDR3 is 12 amino acids. Germline V gene sequence: CDR1 SEHNR, CDR2 FQNEAQ (reference sequence). The CDR3 region is CASSSMDRAAFF. The CDR3 nucleotides read TGTGCCAGCAGCTCCATGGACAGGGCAGCTTTCTTT.

This chain joins TRBV7-9 and TRBJ2-7; TRBD1 aligns across 8 bases. The CDR3 contains 15 residues. V lost 5 bases, J lost 3 bases, and 9 bases stayed unmatched. CDR1 SEHNR and CDR2 FQNEAQ come from the germline V gene (reference sequence). CDR3 region: CASSNRDRLYYEQYF. In nucleotides, the CDR3 is TGTGCCAGCAGCAACCGGGACAGGCTGTACTACGAGCAGTACTTC.

In this sample, this clonotype turned up a few times. The CDR3 ends on some other residue instead of the conserved phenylalanine or tryptophan, so this is likely a read error. The V and J genes are TRBV4-3 and TRBJ1-5; D remains unclear. Trimming shortened V by 3 bases and J by 4 bases, and 16 bases separated the two germline ends. CDR3 length equals 16 residues. The germline V gene encodes CDR1 LGHNA and CDR2 YSLEER. CDR3 protein: CASSQAARFKNQPQHI. The CDR3 nucleotides are TGCGCCAGCAGCCAGGCGGCAAGGTTCAAAAATCAGCCCCAGCATATT.